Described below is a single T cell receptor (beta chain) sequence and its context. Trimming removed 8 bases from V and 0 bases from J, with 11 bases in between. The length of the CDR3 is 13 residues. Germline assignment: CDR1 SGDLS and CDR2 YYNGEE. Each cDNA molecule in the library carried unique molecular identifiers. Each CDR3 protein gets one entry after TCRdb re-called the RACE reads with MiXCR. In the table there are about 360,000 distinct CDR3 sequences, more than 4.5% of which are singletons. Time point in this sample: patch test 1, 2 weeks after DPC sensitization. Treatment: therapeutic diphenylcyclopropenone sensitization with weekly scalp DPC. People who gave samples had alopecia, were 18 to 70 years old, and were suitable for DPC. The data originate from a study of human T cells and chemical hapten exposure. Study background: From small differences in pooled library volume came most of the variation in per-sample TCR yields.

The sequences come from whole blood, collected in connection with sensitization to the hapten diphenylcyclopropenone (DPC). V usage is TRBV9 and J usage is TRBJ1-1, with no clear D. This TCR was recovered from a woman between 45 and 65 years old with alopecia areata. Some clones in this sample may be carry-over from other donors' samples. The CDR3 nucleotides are TGTGCCAGTCAGGCACTGTTGAACACTGAAGCTTTCTTT. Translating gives CASQALLNTEAFF.